This T cell receptor (beta chain) was sequenced in a study of identical twins. Regarding the study as a whole: Carriage of fewer insertions was seen in abundant cord blood beta clonotypes, whereas memory repertoires showed none.

At least ten counts were recorded for this clonotype. Its antigen is still unknown. TCRdb used MiXCR to reprocess the 5' RACE reads, holding one entry per CDR3 protein. This sample has around 650,000 distinct CDR3 sequences; just over 7% occur once, and the top ten carry around 1.6%. V was cut by 5 bases and J by 0 bases, with 11 bases left in between. This CDR3 comprises 16 residues. Germline V CDR1 and CDR2: SEHNR, FQNEAQ (reference sequence). Every sampled donor was Caucasian and healthy. The data were also submitted as part of a second study, on yellow fever vaccine responses in identical twins. That paper states: Convergence reportedly seemed to mark part of the twins' vaccine T cell response, with personalization marking the rest.

Specimen: PBMCs. The V call is TRBV7-9, the J call TRBJ2-6, with a tentative D call TRBD1 (6 bases). The clonotype comes from a woman in her late teens or twenties in good health. The CDR3 DNA reads TGTGCCAGCAGCCCGGGACAAATCTCTGGGGCCAACGTCCTGACTTTC. This sequence encodes CASSPGQISGANVLTF.